This T cell receptor beta chain was found in a study of T cells in localized non-small cell lung cancer (TCRdb year 2020). About the study as a whole: The study analyzed T cell repertoires of about 230 early-stage NSCLC patients, comparing tumors and uninvolved tumor-adjacent lungs. The cohort was made up of approximately 250 treatment-naive NSCLC patients whose localized lung tumors had been resected. Of the NSCLC patients, fewer than 150 were male and about 97 were female, and the mean age was about 69 years.

CDR1 and CDR2 were assigned from the germline V gene as SGHVS and FNYEAQ. V gives up 1 base and J gives up 0 bases, and the segment between their germline ends measures 10 bases. There are 16 amino acids in the CDR3, from cysteine to phenylalanine inclusive. The retained sequence is limited to the CDR3, 48 bases, with the frame set at the first base. Results the study describes overall, beyond this receptor: The highest T cell clonality was observed in uninvolved tumor-adjacent lung, where clonality exceeded that of tumor, suggesting that antigenic responses were more focused in uninvolved tumor-adjacent lung. Because multi-region sequencing of the tumors was not done, intratumor heterogeneity could not be ruled out. Because of the exploratory design, TCR variables were selected using unadjusted p-values without false-discovery rate correction. A median of 57 of the top 100 tumor clones turned up in the paired uninvolved adjacent lung, and 25 to 30 of those clones also ranked among the top 100 of that same adjacent lung. Longer overall survival was associated with higher blood T cell density, whereas shorter survival was associated with higher adjacent-lung clonality.

The immunoSEQ Assay was used to sequence TCR beta CDR3 regions from DNA. In the paper's pipeline: T cell density was computed as TCR beta template counts normalized to usable DNA estimated by amplifying housekeeping genes. Richness was estimated using the preseqR package, with extrapolation to 400,000 templates for PBMC samples and to 120,000 templates for tissue samples. Clonality was taken to be one minus Pielou's evenness. Differential abundance testing on productive amino-acid clonotypes, with a minimum total count of 5 and an alpha of 0.1, was used to identify tissue-enriched TCRs. Repertoire overlap between compartments was quantified with the Jaccard Index and Morisita Overlap Index. GLIPH grouped TCR beta CDR3s together with public tetramer-defined viral CDR3s, and a viral motif had to include at least three viral sequences and show V-gene enrichment. In its TCRdb copy, this immuneACCESS table keeps in-frame sequences only and misses some clones. Where compared with another copy, unresolved V genes explain less than half of these, and the others have no known cause. The V and J calls and clone size are taken from that table; D and trimming were inferred from the DNA. The sample records 35,000 to 40,000 clones, 80% to 90% of which are singletons. 2.7% of the sample goes to the ten largest clones.

In the case of this clone: Its antigen remains undetermined. The sample holds no much larger clone one base away, and base qualities are not on file.

At diagnosis, tumor, uninvolved tumor-adjacent lung and peripheral blood were collected and then preserved as a mix of FFPE and fresh-frozen material. For TCR repertoire profiling, blood samples were analyzed in the form of peripheral blood mononuclear cells. The chain joins TRBV7-6 to TRBJ2-1, with no D gene named confidently. The clonotype originates from a woman aged 40-69 years with stage I lung adenocarcinoma. This material consisted of peripheral blood, taken before any cancer treatment. The DNA sequence follows: TGTGCCAGCAGCTTAGTGTCGGCAGCCTCCTACAATGAGCAGTTCTTC. This translates into CASSLVSAASYNEQFF.